Sequencing of this T cell receptor (beta chain) was carried out in a study of T cell responses to AZD1222 COVID-19 vaccine. Study-level information: Timing groups of about 4 and about 12 weeks for second doses were pooled.

Libraries were prepared by immunoSEQ multiplex PCR; TCRdb keeps only in-frame clonotypes and omits some of them. The sample records 140,000 to 150,000 clones, around 89% being singletons. CDR3 length: 15 amino acids. V shed 4 bases and J 3 bases; nucleotides not matched to a gene: 7. Germline lookup yields CDR1 LGHDT and CDR2 YNNKEL (reference sequence). On this clone: The antigen is undetermined.

Study observations and caveats: Spike-specific TCR breadth and depth rose after two AZD1222 doses. Spike was spanned by vaccine-associated CD4 TCRs, with dominance at 160-218 and 743-854.

The sequence derives from an adult in good health. The V call is TRBV3-1 (or the pseudogene TRBV3-2), the J call TRBJ2-5; TRBD2 matches at 8 bases. The material was peripheral blood, obtained on day 0 of AZD1222 vaccination. CDR3 coding DNA: TGTGCCAGCAGCCCCCCCAGCGGGAGCAAAGAGACCCAGTACTTC. Amino acid sequence: CASSPPSGSKETQYF.